What follows are 21 T cell receptor beta chains derived from one specimen sequenced in a study of graft-versus-host responses after intestinal transplantation. The data were produced by immunoSEQ multiplex PCR, yet TCRdb's version contains in-frame clones alone and is incomplete. This sample carries more than 85,000 clones, roughly 85% of them seen once, and the ten largest clones take roughly 0.8%. For these TCRs, the target antigens are not known. The sample consisted of unstimulated CD4+ T cells sorted from spleen or lymph node cells, taken before intestinal transplant. Source of these receptors: a human donor who received an intestinal transplant.

The chain carries TRBV11-3 and TRBJ1-1; weak D call: TRBD1 (5 bases). The CDR3 length is 14 residues. V was trimmed by 5 bases and J by 1 base, leaving 11 bases between them. Germline CDR1 SGHNT, CDR2 YENEEA. CDR3 in amino acids: CASSPRTGNTEAFF. In nucleotides, the CDR3 is TGTGCCAGCAGCCCTCGTACAGGGAACACTGAAGCTTTCTTT.

This chain connects TRBV30 to TRBJ1-5, with D unclear. The CDR3 sequence is 13 residues long. Germline CDR1 reads GTSNPN; CDR2 reads SVGIG (reference sequence). The V and J ends lost 3 bases and 4 bases respectively, with 10 bases between them. The CDR3 DNA reads TGTGCCTGGAGCCATCGGAGTAATCAGCCCCAGCATTTT. Amino acid sequence: CAWSHRSNQPQHF.

The chain couples TRBV7-2 to TRBJ2-7, with 7 nucleotides matching TRBD1. V trimming: 1 base; J trimming: 0 bases; junction bases outside the gene matches: 12. Germline V lookup: CDR1 SGHTA, CDR2 FQGNSA. This CDR3 region has 18 residues. The CDR3 here is CASSLDLRPGQNSYEQYF. The DNA for the CDR3 is TGTGCCAGCAGCTTAGACTTACGGCCGGGACAGAACTCCTACGAGCAGTACTTC. The full variable domain, in which reference TRBV7-2 and TRBJ2-7 provide the parts outside the CDR3, is GAGVSQSPSNKVTEKGKDVELRCDPISGHTALYWYRQSLGQGLEFLIYFQGNSAPDKSGLPSDRFSAERTGGSVSTLTIQRTQQEDSAVYLCASSLDLRPGQNSYEQYFGPGTRLTVT.

This clone occurred a few times. The rearrangement uses TRBV15 and TRBJ1-1; D unresolved. CDR3 length: 14 amino acids. The germline V and J ends were trimmed by 0 bases and 3 bases, with 8 bases remaining between them. CDR1 and CDR2 (germline): LNHNV, YYDKDF (reference sequence). The CDR3 bases are TGTGCCACCAGCAGAGATCTTCGGGACACTGAAGCTTTCTTT. This translates into CATSRDLRDTEAFF. The full variable domain, its missing parts supplied by reference TRBV15 and TRBJ1-1, is DAMVIQNPRYQVTQFGKPVTLSCSQTLNHNVMYWYQQKSSQAPKLLFHYYDKDFNNEADTPDNFQSRRPNTSFCFLDIRSPGLGDTAMYLCATSRDLRDTEAFFGQGTRLTVV.

This chain uses TRBV7-2 with TRBJ1-2, with a weak D call TRBD1 (5 bases). CDR3 length: 15 residues. V lost 5 bases and J 2 bases, leaving 15 bases between the germline ends. Germline CDR1 and CDR2: SGHTA and FQGNSA. CDR3 sequence: CASSPQATVNYGYTF. The CDR3, as DNA: TGTGCCAGCAGCCCGCAGGCGACAGTAAACTATGGCTACACCTTC.

The chain combines TRBV9 with TRBJ1-6; D is undetermined. Germline lookup yields CDR1 SGDLS and CDR2 YYNGEE. The ends were cut back, 4 bases at V and 4 bases at J, with 15 bases in the middle. This CDR3 has 16 residues. CDR3 loop: CASSPQSGGYNSPLHF. The DNA for the CDR3 is TGTGCCAGCAGCCCTCAATCGGGAGGGTATAATTCACCCCTCCACTTT.

V is TRBV25-1 and J is TRBJ2-7, with TRBD2 matching over 7 bases. Germline CDR1 is MGHDK and CDR2 is SYGVNS. CDR3 length: 18 amino acids. V was pared by 3 bases and J by 7 bases, with 21 bases of the junction left unmatched. Written as DNA, the CDR3 is TGTGCCAGCAGTGACCGAGAACGTAGCGGGTCCCGAATGGGGGAGCAGTACTTC. It is translated as CASSDRERSGSRMGEQYF.

The chain is built from TRBV5-4 and TRBJ2-2; 10 nucleotides line up with TRBD2. This CDR3 region has 15 residues. The trim removed 4 bases at V and 7 bases at J, leaving 7 bases unmatched. Germline V gene data show CDR1 as SGHNT and CDR2 as YYREEE (reference sequence). The CDR3 sequence: CASSKREGQGGELFF. The CDR3 coding sequence is TGTGCCAGCAGCAAGCGGGAGGGCCAGGGCGGGGAGCTGTTTTTT. The whole variable domain, filled in from reference TRBV5-4 and TRBJ2-2, reads ETGVTQSPTHLIKTRGQQVTLRCSSQSGHNTVSWYQQALGQGPQFIFQYYREEENGRGNFPPRFSGLQFPNYSSELNVNALELDDSALYLCASSKREGQGGELFFGEGSRLTVL.

This clone occurred a few times. The gene calls are TRBV2 and TRBJ2-7; the match to TRBD2 covers 14 bases. V lost 8 bases and J lost 3; bases outside the gene matches: 3. The V gene's germline CDR1 is SNHLY and CDR2 FYNNEI. The CDR3 sequence is 14 residues long. CDR3 bases: TGTGCCAGCCAGACTAGCGGGGGGGTCTACGAGCAGTACTTC. Translated: CASQTSGGVYEQYF. The full variable domain, with the rest looked up from reference TRBV2 and TRBJ2-7, is EPEVTQTPSHQVTQMGQEVILRCVPISNHLYFYWYRQILGQKVEFLVSFYNNEISEKSEIFDDQFSVERPDGSNFTLKIRSTKLEDSAMYFCASQTSGGVYEQYFGPGTRLTVT.

The V gene is TRBV6-6, the J gene TRBJ2-7, with 7 bases that match TRBD1. Germline CDR1 is MNHNY and CDR2 is SVGAGI (reference sequence). The V gene end was trimmed by 4 bases and the J gene end by 2 bases; junction bases not matched to a gene: 5. CDR3 length: 14 amino acids. CDR3 bases: TGTGCCAGCAGTTTTGGACAGGACGCCTACGAGCAGTACTTC. Translated, it gives CASSFGQDAYEQYF.

This clone showed up just once. This chain links TRBV29-1 with TRBJ2-7, with D perhaps TRBD2 (7 bases). Per germline, CDR1 SQVTM and CDR2 ANQGSEA. The germline V and J ends were trimmed by 3 bases and 5 bases, with 17 bases remaining between them. The CDR3 covers 14 residues. CDR3 amino acids: CSVEVGGGRDEQYF. Written as DNA, the CDR3 is TGCAGCGTTGAGGTAGGAGGGGGGAGGGACGAGCAGTACTTC.

The rearrangement uses TRBV5-1 and TRBJ1-1, with D perhaps matching TRBD1 (5 bases). CDR3 size: 16 residues. V was clipped by 1 base and J by 1 base, with 14 bases between them. Germline CDR1 reads SGHRS; CDR2 reads YFSETQ. The CDR3 region is CASSLLGAGSNTEAFF. For the CDR3, the DNA is TGCGCCAGCAGCTTGCTGGGTGCAGGGTCGAACACTGAAGCTTTCTTT. Variable domain in full (rest from reference TRBV5-1 and TRBJ1-1): KAGVTQTPRYLIKTRGQQVTLSCSPISGHRSVSWYQQTPGQGLQFLFEYFSETQRNKGNFPGRFSGRQFSNSRSEMNVSTLELGDSALYLCASSLLGAGSNTEAFFGQGTRLTVV.

In its sample, this clone was seen once. V usage is TRBV13 and J usage is TRBJ1-1, with 7 nucleotides matching TRBD1. The germline CDR1 and CDR2 sequences are PRHDT and FYEKMQ (reference sequence). This CDR3 has 15 residues. Trimming cost V 5 bases and J 0 bases; bases outside gene matches: 6. This CDR3 reads CASSETGALNTEAFF. In DNA, the CDR3 is TGTGCCAGCAGCGAAACAGGGGCCTTGAACACTGAAGCTTTCTTT. Full variable domain (remainder filled in from reference TRBV13 and TRBJ1-1): AAGVIQSPRHLIKEKRETATLKCYPIPRHDTVYWYQQGPGQDPQFLISFYEKMQSDKGSIPDRFSAQQFSDYHSELNMSSLELGDSALYFCASSETGALNTEAFFGQGTRLTVV.

V is TRBV18 and J is TRBJ1-5; TRBD1 matches at 8 bases. The CDR3 has 16 amino acids. Trimming removed 3 bases from V and 0 bases from J; junction bases left unmatched: 4. CDR1 and CDR2 (germline): KGHSH, LQKENI. The CDR3 DNA follows: TGTGCCAGCTCACCGGGGACAGGCAATAGCAATCAGCCCCAGCATTTT. Translating gives CASSPGTGNSNQPQHF.

Only one count was recorded for this clone. V gene TRBV6-5 combines with J gene TRBJ2-1; D ambiguous. The V end lost 5 bases, the J end lost 7 bases, and 9 bases lay between the germline ends. There are 12 residues in the CDR3. Germline-derived CDR1 and CDR2 are MNHEY and SVGAGI. CDR3 region: CASSRPGNEQFF. The CDR3, as DNA: TGTGCCAGCAGTCGACCAGGAAATGAGCAGTTCTTC.

J is TRBJ2-7 and V is TRBV19, with 8 bases aligning to TRBD1. Germline V CDR1 and CDR2: LNHDA, SQIVND (reference sequence). The trim removed 3 bases at V and 2 bases at J, leaving 6 bases unmatched. The CDR3 is made up of 15 amino acids. CDR3 nucleotide sequence: TGTGCCAGTAGTATGACAGGGGCCGCAACCTACGAGCAGTACTTC. It encodes CASSMTGAATYEQYF.

The J gene is TRBJ2-3, the V gene TRBV5-4, with 10 positions matching TRBD2. The CDR3 length is 16 residues. The J segment lost 1 base and the V segment lost 1 base, leaving 3 bases of the junction unmatched. CDR1 is SGHNT and CDR2 is YYREEE in the germline V gene (reference sequence). Here the CDR3 DNA reads TGTGCCAGCAGCTTGTTAACTAGCGGGGGCACAGATACGCAGTATTTT. Protein sequence: CASSLLTSGGTDTQYF.

The V and J genes are TRBV27 and TRBJ2-7; TRBD1 aligns across 10 bases. Germline V gene sequence: CDR1 MNHEY, CDR2 SMNVEV (reference sequence). The length of the CDR3 is 15 residues. V was pared by 5 bases and J by 2 bases, with 6 bases of the junction left unmatched. The DNA of the CDR3 is TGTGCCAGCAGTCGTGGGGGACAGGGGACCTACGAGCAGTACTTC. Its translation is CASSRGGQGTYEQYF.

This clone was seen more than once but under ten times. The chain links TRBV19 to TRBJ1-2, with D possibly matching TRBD1 (5 bases). The germline CDR1 and CDR2 sequences are LNHDA and SQIVND (reference sequence). V was cut by 8 bases and J by 3 bases, with 13 bases left in between. The CDR3 spans 13 residues. CDR3 protein: CASGVAGHYGYTF. CDR3 nucleotide sequence: TGTGCCAGTGGGGTAGCGGGGCACTATGGCTACACCTTC.

This clone has just a few counts. DNA for the CDR3: TGTGCCAGCAGCTCTAGCTGGGGGGGCACAGATACGCAGTATTTT. It yields the protein CASSSSWGGTDTQYF. V gene TRBV28 combines with J gene TRBJ2-3; maybe TRBD2 (6 bases). The CDR3 is 15 amino acids. With 6 bases removed from V and 1 base from J, the gap between germline ends came to 14 bases. Per the germline V gene, CDR1 is MDHEN and CDR2 is SYDVKM.

This clone was seen more than once but under ten times. The V and J genes are TRBV7-6 and TRBJ2-7; 8 bases fit TRBD1. The CDR3 has 16 amino acids. Germline V gives CDR1 SGHVS, CDR2 FNYEAQ. The junction had 7 bases not matched to a gene; V was cut back by 1 base and J by 2 bases. The CDR3 region is CASSLGVRGPAYEQYF. CDR3 DNA sequence: TGTGCCAGCAGCTTAGGGGTCAGGGGGCCGGCCTACGAGCAGTACTTC.